The present T cell receptor beta chain was sequenced within a study of molecular identifiers for immune sequencing clone quantification. Study-wide results and limits: Clonotypes topping 20 RNA copies carried over 99% of effector molecules but under 1% of naive ones.

The CDR3 length is 17 residues. CDR1 and CDR2 from the germline V gene are SNHLY and FYNNEI. V shed 7 bases and J 0 bases; nucleotides not matched to a gene: 7. Listed TCR primers, together with previously described methods, were used for the bulk TCR libraries. Using its own MiXCR run on the PCR reads, TCRdb lists one record per CDR3 protein. In the table there are some 100,000 distinct CDR3 sequences, under 40% of which are singletons. As concerns this clonotype: Its cognate antigen is unknown.

The chain links TRBV2 to TRBJ2-3, with 13 bases aligning to TRBD2. The specimen sequenced was naive CD8+ T cells from blood, with Jurkat cell RNA spiked in. Indicated subset: FACS-sorted CD8+CD4-CCR7+CD45RA+ naive T cells. The TCR was taken from a human donor in good health. Some libraries in this study had Jurkat cell RNA spiked in. CDR3 loop: CASNPGLAGLSTDTQYF. In DNA, the CDR3 is TGTGCCAGCAACCCGGGACTAGCGGGGCTTAGCACAGATACGCAGTATTTT.